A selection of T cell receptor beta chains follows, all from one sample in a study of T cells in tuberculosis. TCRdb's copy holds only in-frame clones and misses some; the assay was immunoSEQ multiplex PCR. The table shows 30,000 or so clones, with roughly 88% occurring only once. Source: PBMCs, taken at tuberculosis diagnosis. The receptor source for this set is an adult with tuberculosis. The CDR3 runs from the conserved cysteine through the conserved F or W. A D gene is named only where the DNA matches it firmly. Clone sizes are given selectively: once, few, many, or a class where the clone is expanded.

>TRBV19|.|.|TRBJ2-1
CASNSGDSSYNEQFF
TGTGCCAGTAATAGCGGGGACAGCTCCTACAATGAGCAGTTCTTC
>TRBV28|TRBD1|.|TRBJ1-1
CASSPGGHTEAFF
TGTGCCAGCAGCCCAGGGGGTCACACTGAAGCTTTCTTT
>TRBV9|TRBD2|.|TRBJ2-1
CASSVDLLAGDYYSYNEQFF
TGTGCCAGCAGCGTAGATCTGCTAGCGGGAGACTATTACTCCTACAATGAGCAGTTCTTC
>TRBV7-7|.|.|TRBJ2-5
CASSSLQGNQETQYF
TGTGCCAGCAGCTCGTTACAGGGAAACCAAGAGACCCAGTACTTC
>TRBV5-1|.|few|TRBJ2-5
CASSLLLSGESPETQYF
TGCGCCAGCAGCCTACTCCTGTCGGGAGAATCGCCAGAGACCCAGTACTTC
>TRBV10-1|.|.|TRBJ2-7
CASSERRTVSYEQYF
TGCGCCAGCAGTGAGCGAAGGACAGTCTCCTACGAGCAGTACTTC
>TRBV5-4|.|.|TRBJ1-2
CASSFPGQFYGYTF
TGTGCCAGCAGCTTCCCGGGACAATTCTATGGCTACACCTTC
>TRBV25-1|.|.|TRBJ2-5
CASSDPSYPQETQYF
TGTGCCAGCAGTGATCCTAGCTATCCCCAAGAGACCCAGTACTTC
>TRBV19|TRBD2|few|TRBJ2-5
CASSLAGGNSETQYF
TGTGCCAGTAGTTTGGCGGGGGGCAACTCAGAGACCCAGTACTTC
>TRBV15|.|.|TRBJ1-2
CATSYGEGANYGYTF
TGTGCCACCAGCTATGGAGAGGGAGCTAACTATGGCTACACCTTC
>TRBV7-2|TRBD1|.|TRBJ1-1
CASSFRQGKQAFF
TGTGCCAGCAGCTTCCGACAGGGAAAGCAGGCTTTCTTT
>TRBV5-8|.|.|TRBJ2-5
CASSLETQYF
TGTGCCAGCAGCCTGGAGACCCAGTACTTC
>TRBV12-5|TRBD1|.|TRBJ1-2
CASGLVVLGQGAFGYTF
TGTGCTAGTGGTTTGGTAGTCCTTGGACAGGGGGCATTTGGCTACACCTTC
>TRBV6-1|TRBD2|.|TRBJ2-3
CASSVDAGGPTDTQYF
TGTGCCAGCAGTGTTGACGCGGGGGGGCCCACAGATACGCAGTATTTT
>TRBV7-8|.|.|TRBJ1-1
CASSLDRADTEAFF
TGTGCCAGCAGCTTAGACAGGGCTGACACTGAAGCTTTCTTT
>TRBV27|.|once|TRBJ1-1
CASRRDKNTEAFF
TGTGCCAGCAGACGGGACAAGAACACTGAAGCTTTCTTT
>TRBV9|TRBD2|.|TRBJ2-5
CASSRLAGGQETQYF
TGTGCCAGCAGCCGACTAGCGGGGGGGCAAGAGACCCAGTACTTC